Shown below are 10 T cell receptor beta chains from a single sample sequenced in a study of memory CD4+ T cells and cytomegalovirus serostatus. The sort gate was single viable CD3+CD4+CD8-CD45RO+ cells for memory CD4+ T cells. Repertoires were generated with immunoSEQ multiplex PCR, while TCRdb's copy carries only in-frame clones and drops some. The sample has 48,000 or so clones, around 80% seen once; the top ten hold about 0.8%. The sample comprised memory CD4+ T cells from blood. The receptors stem from an adult in good health and CMV-seronegative.

The rearrangement uses TRBV6-1 and TRBJ1-2; D not certain. Looked up from germline, CDR1 is MNHNS and CDR2 is SASEGT. With 2 bases removed from V and 5 bases from J, the gap between germline ends came to 6 bases. The CDR3 is made up of 12 amino acids. The CDR3: CASSESLYGYTF. The CDR3 DNA reads TGTGCCAGCAGTGAATCGCTGTATGGCTACACCTTC.

The V and J genes are TRBV4-1 and TRBJ2-2; TRBD2 aligns across 11 bases. The V gene end was trimmed by 0 bases and the J gene end by 4 bases; junction bases not matched to a gene: 4. CDR3 length: 17 amino acids. Germline V gives CDR1 MGHRA, CDR2 YSYEKL. Here the CDR3 DNA reads TGCGCCAGCAGCCAAGAAAGGCTAGCGGGAGGCACCGGGGAGCTGTTTTTT. It codes for CASSQERLAGGTGELFF.

V gene TRBV5-1 combines with J gene TRBJ1-4; D not certain. CDR1 and CDR2 from the germline V gene are SGHRS and YFSETQ. Trimming removed 1 base at V and 5 bases at J, with 12 bases between. CDR3 length: 15 amino acids. The CDR3 coding sequence is TGCGCCAGCAGCTTGAGGTCCGGGCCAAATGAAAAACTGTTTTTT. This encodes CASSLRSGPNEKLFF. Based on the CDR3 plus reference TRBV5-1 and TRBJ1-4, the full variable domain is KAGVTQTPRYLIKTRGQQVTLSCSPISGHRSVSWYQQTPGQGLQFLFEYFSETQRNKGNFPGRFSGRQFSNSRSEMNVSTLELGDSALYLCASSLRSGPNEKLFFGSGTQLSVL.

The chain employs TRBV5-1 and TRBJ2-4, with TRBD2 identical over 7 bases. Germline V gives CDR1 SGHRS, CDR2 YFSETQ. J lost 5 bases, V lost 7 bases, and 9 bases had no gene match. The CDR3 has 14 residues. As DNA, the CDR3 is TGCGCCAGCTCTAACGGGGGGACCGAAAACATTCAGTACTTC. Amino acid sequence: CASSNGGTENIQYF. The full variable domain, with the rest looked up from reference TRBV5-1 and TRBJ2-4, is KAGVTQTPRYLIKTRGQQVTLSCSPISGHRSVSWYQQTPGQGLQFLFEYFSETQRNKGNFPGRFSGRQFSNSRSEMNVSTLELGDSALYLCASSNGGTENIQYFGAGTRLSVL.

The chain couples TRBV5-1 to TRBJ1-1, with a possible D match to TRBD1 (6 bases). The CDR3 sequence is 16 residues long. Germline V gene lookup returns CDR1 SGHRS and CDR2 YFSETQ. V was clipped by 4 bases and J by 1 base, with 17 bases between them. The CDR3 loop reads CASSPKQGPKNTEAFF. The CDR3 nucleotides are TGCGCCAGCAGCCCGAAACAGGGACCAAAGAACACTGAAGCTTTCTTT.

CDR3 DNA: TGCGCCAGCAGCTTGGGACTAGCGCAAGGAGATACGCAGTATTTT. It encodes CASSLGLAQGDTQYF. This chain uses TRBV5-1 with TRBJ2-3; 8 bases are shared with TRBD2. The CDR3 has 15 amino acids. Germline V gene sequence: CDR1 SGHRS, CDR2 YFSETQ. V lost 0 bases to trimming and J lost 5 bases; unmatched junction nucleotides: 5.

This sequence joins TRBV11-2 and TRBJ1-6; no clear D. The CDR3 covers 13 residues. From germline, CDR1 is SGHAT and CDR2 FQNNGV. V dropped 1 base and J dropped 7 bases, with 5 bases sitting between them. CDR3 nucleotide sequence: TGTGCCAGCAGCTTAGTTTGGAATTCACCCCTCCACTTT. Encoded protein: CASSLVWNSPLHF.

This chain links TRBV7-9 with TRBJ1-4, with unresolved D. This CDR3 has 12 residues. Trimming removed 10 bases at V and 5 bases at J, with 11 bases between. The germline V gene has CDR1 SEHNR and CDR2 FQNEAQ (reference sequence). CDR3 DNA: TGTGCCACCCACGGGCGAAATGAAAAACTGTTTTTT. Its protein is CATHGRNEKLFF.

This chain links TRBV6-1 with TRBJ1-2; D is uncertain. The CDR3 has 10 amino acids. V gave up 7 bases and J gave up 3 bases, with 3 bases separating them. The germline CDR1 and CDR2 sequences are MNHNS and SASEGT. The CDR3 DNA reads TGTGCCAGCAATGACTATGGCTACACCTTC. Residues: CASNDYGYTF.

This chain connects TRBV5-4 to TRBJ2-5; TRBD2 aligns across 12 bases. The V segment lost 3 bases and the J segment 5 bases; nucleotides outside the gene matches: 5. Germline assignment: CDR1 SGHNT and CDR2 YYREEE (reference sequence). The CDR3 has 15 residues. The CDR3: CASSSSGRATETQYF. In DNA, the CDR3 is TGTGCCAGCAGCTCTAGCGGGAGGGCGACGGAGACCCAGTACTTC.